This T cell receptor (beta chain) was identified in a study of CD8+ T cells in alopecia areata. Treatment described: oral pan-JAK inhibitor, 5-10 mg twice daily. RNA, once extracted, was reverse transcribed into cDNA for use as the sequencing template. Here immunoSEQ multiplex PCR was the method, and the copy in TCRdb shows in-frame clones only, minus some. The sample records about 110,000 clones, less than 70% being singletons. The V end lost 5 bases, the J end lost 6 bases, and 16 bases lay between the germline ends. Germline-derived CDR1 and CDR2 are SGHTA and FQGNSA. The CDR3 totals 14 residues. The origin of this receptor is a human donor with alopecia areata. Sequencing was performed on CD4+ T cells sorted from blood, taken at week 24, from a patient treated with tofacitinib. This chain uses TRBV7-2 with TRBJ2-5, with no clear D. CDR3 sequence reads: CASSPDSLKKTQYF. The DNA of the CDR3 is TGTGCCAGCAGCCCCGACTCGCTAAAGAAGACCCAGTACTTC.